What follows are 24 T cell receptor beta chains derived from one specimen sequenced in a study of blood T cell repertoires in COVID-19. Assay used: immunoSEQ multiplex PCR; TCRdb lists only in-frame clones, some missing. The profile shows about 240,000 clones, 86% of them singletons. Sequences were obtained from peripheral blood. These receptor sequences come from a young woman who had recovered from COVID-19.

The V gene is TRBV2, the J gene TRBJ2-7, with 10 bases matching TRBD2. The CDR3 runs to 20 residues. Trimming removed 4 bases from V and 4 bases from J; junction bases left unmatched: 22. CDR1 is SNHLY, CDR2 FYNNEI, per germline. This chain's CDR3 is CASSGSVHFSKLAGFYEQYF. The CDR3 coding sequence is TGTGCCAGCAGTGGGTCAGTTCATTTTTCCAAACTAGCGGGGTTTTACGAGCAGTACTTC.

J is TRBJ1-2 and V is TRBV7-9; D is ambiguous. Germline V gene sequence: CDR1 SEHNR, CDR2 FQNEAQ (reference sequence). This CDR3 has 12 residues. Trimming removed 3 bases from V and 7 bases from J, with 9 bases in between. The CDR3 region has the DNA TGTGCCAGCAGCTTCAGAGCAGGTGGCTACACCTTC. This gives the protein CASSFRAGGYTF.

The V gene is TRBV4-2, the J gene TRBJ2-6; TRBD2 is a possible D gene (5 bases). Trimming left V 0 bases short and J 3 bases short, with 9 bases between. The CDR3 runs 16 residues. Germline loops: CDR1 LGHNA, CDR2 YNFKEQ. CDR3 nucleotides: TGTGCCAGCAGCCAAGAAAGTGAGGGTGGGGCCAACGTCCTGACTTTC. It is translated as CASSQESEGGANVLTF.

This chain uses TRBV6-5 with TRBJ1-4, with 7 bases identical to TRBD1. The V and J ends lost 7 bases and 4 bases, in that order; junction bases with no gene match: 6. The germline V gene has CDR1 MNHEY and CDR2 SVGAGI. This CDR3 contains 14 residues. The CDR3 DNA reads TGTGCCAGCAAATATTGGGACAGTAATGAAAAACTGTTTTTT. This gives the protein CASKYWDSNEKLFF.

The CDR3 bases are TGTGCCAGCAGCTACCCGGGACAGAATGGCTACACCTTC. Translating gives CASSYPGQNGYTF. The rearrangement joins TRBV9 to TRBJ1-2; the match to TRBD1 covers 7 bases. The ends lost 4 bases at V and 6 bases at J; junction bases unmatched: 6. Germline CDR1 and CDR2: SGDLS and YYNGEE. This CDR3 is built from 13 residues.

CDR3 coding DNA: TGCGCCAGCAGCCGGACTAGCGGGGGGGAGACCCAGTACTTC. Encoded protein: CASSRTSGGETQYF. J is TRBJ2-5 and V is TRBV5-1; 14 nucleotides agree with TRBD2. From germline, CDR1 is SGHRS and CDR2 YFSETQ. This CDR3 is 14 amino acids long. With V trimmed by 4 bases and J by 5 bases, 1 base remained unmatched.

The chain combines TRBV5-4 with TRBJ2-1, with 12 bases fitting TRBD2. The CDR3 spans 18 residues. Germline V gene sequence: CDR1 SGHNT, CDR2 YYREEE (reference sequence). With 0 bases clipped from V and 4 bases from J, the junction kept 8 bases outside the gene matches. The CDR3 DNA follows: TGTGCCAGCAGCTTGGGTCCTAGCGGGGGGGCCGATTACAATGAGCAGTTCTTC. Translated: CASSLGPSGGADYNEQFF.

The chain links TRBV19 to TRBJ1-5; D not resolved. This CDR3 spans 19 amino acids. Between the trimmed V and J ends, which lost 8 bases and 0 bases, there was a span of 26 bases. Germline CDR1 and CDR2: LNHDA and SQIVND (reference sequence). The CDR3 region has the DNA TGTGCCAGTTCCAACCTTCGCAGGACTCTACCGGATAGCAATCAGCCCCAGCATTTT. It encodes CASSNLRRTLPDSNQPQHF.

The CDR3 protein is CASSLRDRGLTDTQYF. CDR3 nucleotides: TGTGCCAGCAGCCTAAGGGACAGGGGGCTAACAGATACGCAGTATTTT. The chain is built from TRBV9 and TRBJ2-3, with TRBD1 matching over 12 bases. J lost 3 bases, V lost 4 bases, and 6 bases had no gene match. The CDR3 totals 16 residues. Germline V gene lookup returns CDR1 SGDLS and CDR2 YYNGEE.

The rearrangement joins TRBV11-2 to TRBJ2-1; TRBD2 agrees at 10 bases. CDR3 length equals 16 residues. Germline CDR1 reads SGHAT; CDR2 reads FQNNGV. V lost 4 bases to trimming and J lost 9 bases; unmatched junction nucleotides: 12. The CDR3 reads CASSSSLLAGPREQFF. Written as DNA, the CDR3 is TGTGCCAGCAGCTCCTCATTACTAGCGGGGCCGCGTGAGCAGTTCTTC.

The chain carries TRBV29-1 and TRBJ1-1; D perhaps matches TRBD1 (5 bases). The V gene lost 1 base and the J gene lost 0 bases, with 9 bases spanning the gap. The CDR3 has 14 residues. Per germline, CDR1 SQVTM and CDR2 ANQGSEA. For the CDR3, the DNA is TGCAGCGTTGAAGTGGGGGGGATGAACACTGAAGCTTTCTTT. It is translated as CSVEVGGMNTEAFF.

This chain joins TRBV5-1 and TRBJ1-1; D gene uncertain. Germline values: CDR1 SGHRS, CDR2 YFSETQ. The CDR3 is 12 residues long. Deletions cut 1 base from V and 3 bases from J, with 4 bases between. Written as DNA, the CDR3 is TGCGCCAGCAGCTTGACTGACACTGAAGCTTTCTTT. This codes for CASSLTDTEAFF.

The rearrangement uses TRBV11-2 and TRBJ2-7; TRBD1 might be the D (8 bases). The CDR3 is 18 residues long. Trimming pared 4 bases from V and 3 bases from J, leaving 25 bases between. From germline, CDR1 is SGHAT and CDR2 FQNNGV. The CDR3 DNA sequence: TGTGCCAGCAGCTCGCATAGGGGGGGCAGGGGGCGAATCTACGAGCAGTACTTC. Residues: CASSSHRGGRGRIYEQYF. The entire variable domain, with the rest obtained from reference TRBV11-2 and TRBJ2-7, is as follows: EAGVAQSPRYKIIEKRQSVAFWCNPISGHATLYWYQQILGQGPKLLIQFQNNGVVDDSQLPKDRFSAERLKGVDSTLKIQPAKLEDSAVYLCASSSHRGGRGRIYEQYFGPGTRLTVT.

The chain employs TRBV7-9 and TRBJ2-7, with 11 bases fitting TRBD2. Germline V CDR1 and CDR2: SEHNR, FQNEAQ (reference sequence). V shed 5 bases and J 2 bases; nucleotides not matched to a gene: 8. The CDR3 consists of 16 residues. The CDR3, as DNA: TGTGCCAGCAGCCGTGAGGGACTAGCGGACGCCTACGAGCAGTACTTC. It translates to CASSREGLADAYEQYF.

Comments on this clone: At one of its ends the junction is not consistent with the germline gene, which may arise from a read error. Other DNA sequences from this sample encode an identical CDR3 as well. V gene TRBV6-4 combines with J gene TRBJ1-5, with D possibly being TRBD1 (6 bases). Germline V gives CDR1 MRHNA, CDR2 SNTAGT. This CDR3 is built from 18 residues. DNA of the CDR3: TGCGCCAGCAGTCTGTGGACAGCCACGAGACGGAGCAATCAGCCCCAGCATTTT. Protein product: CASSLWTATRRSNQPQHF.

The V and J genes are TRBV18 and TRBJ1-1; 9 bases are shared with TRBD1. CDR1 is KGHSH and CDR2 is LQKENI in the germline V gene. This CDR3 is built from 16 residues. After removal of 3 bases from V and 4 bases from J, the junction contained 9 bases not matched to a gene. The CDR3 loop is CASSPSGTGFGTEAFF. CDR3 nucleotide sequence: TGTGCCAGCTCACCCTCCGGGACAGGGTTCGGCACTGAAGCTTTCTTT.

The J gene is TRBJ1-5, the V gene TRBV27; the match to TRBD1 covers 11 bases. Germline-derived CDR1 and CDR2 are MNHEY and SMNVEV (reference sequence). Trimming removed 6 bases from V and 6 bases from J; junction bases left unmatched: 7. This CDR3 is 15 amino acids long. The CDR3 spells CASSTGQGARQPQHF. The CDR3 DNA reads as TGTGCCAGCAGCACCGGACAGGGGGCGCGTCAGCCCCAGCATTTT.

The J gene is TRBJ2-5, the V gene TRBV12-3 or TRBV12-4; D gene uncertain. The V end was cut by 3 bases, the J end by 5 bases, with 10 bases between. The CDR3 loop spans 13 amino acids. The CDR3 DNA follows: TGTGCCAGCAGTTTCATAGCTGGGGAGACCCAGTACTTC. This encodes CASSFIAGETQYF.

This chain joins TRBV7-2 and TRBJ2-5, with a tentative D call TRBD1 (5 bases). The CDR3 covers 14 residues. Trimming left V 2 bases short and J 5 bases short, with 12 bases between. Germline V gene sequence: CDR1 SGHTA, CDR2 FQGNSA. DNA for the CDR3: TGTGCCAGCAGCTTAAGGGGTACTGGGGAGACCCAGTACTTC. Amino acid sequence: CASSLRGTGETQYF.

This chain links TRBV6-5 with TRBJ1-5; D possibly corresponds to TRBD1 (6 bases). Germline V gene data show CDR1 as MNHEY and CDR2 as SVGAGI. CDR3 length equals 15 residues. The V gene lost 2 bases and the J gene lost 3 bases, with 11 bases spanning the gap. CDR3 sequence: CASSYDRPPNQPQHF. CDR3 DNA: TGTGCCAGCAGTTACGACAGGCCTCCCAATCAGCCCCAGCATTTT.

This chain uses TRBV27 with TRBJ1-4; perhaps TRBD1 as D (6 bases). V was clipped by 5 bases and J by 5 bases, with 12 bases between them. The CDR3 sequence is 14 residues long. Germline V lookup: CDR1 MNHEY, CDR2 SMNVEV (reference sequence). The CDR3 region has the DNA TGTGCCAGCAGTCTCAGGGGTAGGAATGAAAAACTGTTTTTT. Protein product: CASSLRGRNEKLFF.

This chain joins TRBV3-1 (or the pseudogene TRBV3-2) and TRBJ1-6, with D tentatively TRBD1 (6 bases). Germline CDR1 is LGHDT and CDR2 is YNNKEL (reference sequence). V was clipped by 0 bases and J by 7 bases, with 19 bases between them. CDR3 length: 18 amino acids. For the CDR3, the DNA is TGTGCCAGCAGCCAAGAAGACAGGTCGAGGTGGGGGAATTCACCCCTCCACTTT. Protein sequence: CASSQEDRSRWGNSPLHF.

This sequence joins TRBV19 and TRBJ2-7; 12 bases are a match to TRBD1. V lost 5 bases, J lost 6 bases, and 8 bases stayed unmatched. This CDR3 has 15 amino acids. CDR1 is LNHDA and CDR2 is SQIVND in the germline V gene (reference sequence). CDR3 amino acids: CASSVTGTGGREQYF. The CDR3 DNA follows: TGTGCCAGTAGTGTAACCGGGACAGGGGGCCGCGAGCAGTACTTC.

The chain links TRBV10-3 to TRBJ1-1, with 10 nucleotides matching TRBD1. Per germline, CDR1 ENHRY and CDR2 SYGVKD. The CDR3 has 17 amino acids. The trim removed 6 bases at V and 3 bases at J, leaving 13 bases unmatched. The CDR3 is CAIRSGDGQGVDTEAFF. The DNA of the CDR3 is TGTGCCATCAGGAGCGGAGATGGACAGGGGGTTGACACTGAAGCTTTCTTT.